This TCR beta chain stems from a study of blood T cell repertoires in COVID-19. In the authors' methods: The authors estimated nucleated cell counts from reference gene primer amplification. Some clones are missing from TCRdb's copy, which holds only in-frame ones; the method was immunoSEQ multiplex PCR. The V and J calls and clone size come from that table; D and trimming were worked out from the DNA. The table includes roughly 200,000 clones, just under 90% detected once. Participants spanned ages roughly 18 to 95 years and resided in fewer than 30 US areas. Germline V CDR1 and CDR2: SGDLS, YYNGEE. This CDR3 is built from 17 residues. The V gene end was trimmed by 3 bases and the J gene end by 7 bases; junction bases not matched to a gene: 13.

The receptor comes from a woman in her twenties or thirties with acute COVID-19. V usage is TRBV9 and J usage is TRBJ2-2; 9 bases line up with TRBD1. Sequencing was done on a sample of PBMCs or T cells enriched from blood (not recorded which). CDR3 nucleotides: TGTGCCAGCAGCGACCGGGACAGGGTAATTATCAGCGGGGAGCTGTTTTTT. It specifies CASSDRDRVIISGELFF.